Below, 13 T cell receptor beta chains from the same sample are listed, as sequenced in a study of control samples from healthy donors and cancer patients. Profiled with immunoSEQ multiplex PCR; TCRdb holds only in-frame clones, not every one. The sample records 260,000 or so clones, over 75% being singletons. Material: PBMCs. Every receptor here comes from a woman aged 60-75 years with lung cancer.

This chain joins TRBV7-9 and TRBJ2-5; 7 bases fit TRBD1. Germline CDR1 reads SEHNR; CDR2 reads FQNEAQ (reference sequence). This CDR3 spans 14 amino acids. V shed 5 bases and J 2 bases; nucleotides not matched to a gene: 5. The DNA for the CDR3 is TGTGCCAGCAGCCCGACAGGGACGCAAGAGACCCAGTACTTC. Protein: CASSPTGTQETQYF.

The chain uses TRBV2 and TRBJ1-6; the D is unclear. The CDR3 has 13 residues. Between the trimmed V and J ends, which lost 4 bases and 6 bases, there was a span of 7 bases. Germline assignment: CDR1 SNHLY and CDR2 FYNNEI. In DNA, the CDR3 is TGTGCCAGCAGTGTCCTCACTAATTCACCCCTCCACTTT. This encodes CASSVLTNSPLHF. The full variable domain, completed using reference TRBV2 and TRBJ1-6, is EPEVTQTPSHQVTQMGQEVILRCVPISNHLYFYWYRQILGQKVEFLVSFYNNEISEKSEIFDDQFSVERPDGSNFTLKIRSTKLEDSAMYFCASSVLTNSPLHFGNGTRLTVT.

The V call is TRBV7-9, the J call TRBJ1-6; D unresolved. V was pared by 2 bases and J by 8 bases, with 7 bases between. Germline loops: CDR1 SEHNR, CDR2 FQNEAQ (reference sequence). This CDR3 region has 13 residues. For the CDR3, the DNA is TGTGCCAGCAGCTTATTTTCGGATTCACCCCTCCACTTT. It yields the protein CASSLFSDSPLHF.

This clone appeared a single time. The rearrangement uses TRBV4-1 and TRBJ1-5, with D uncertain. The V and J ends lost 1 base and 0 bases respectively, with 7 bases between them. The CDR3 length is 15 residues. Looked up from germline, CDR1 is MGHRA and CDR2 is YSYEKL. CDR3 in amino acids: CASSQGTDSNQPQHF. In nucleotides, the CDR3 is TGCGCCAGCAGCCAAGGCACAGATAGCAATCAGCCCCAGCATTTT.

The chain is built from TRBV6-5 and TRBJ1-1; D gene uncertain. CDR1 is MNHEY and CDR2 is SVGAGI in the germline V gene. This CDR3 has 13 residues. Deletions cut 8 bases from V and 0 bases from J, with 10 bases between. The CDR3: CASPTEMNTEAFF. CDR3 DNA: TGTGCCAGCCCGACCGAGATGAACACTGAAGCTTTCTTT.

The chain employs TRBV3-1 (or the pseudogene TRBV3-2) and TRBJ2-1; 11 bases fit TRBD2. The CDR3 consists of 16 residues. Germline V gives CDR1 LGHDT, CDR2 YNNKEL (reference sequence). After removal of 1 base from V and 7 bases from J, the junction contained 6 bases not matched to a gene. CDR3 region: CASSQVLTSGVNEQFF. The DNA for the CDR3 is TGTGCCAGCAGCCAAGTTTTGACTAGCGGGGTAAATGAGCAGTTCTTC.

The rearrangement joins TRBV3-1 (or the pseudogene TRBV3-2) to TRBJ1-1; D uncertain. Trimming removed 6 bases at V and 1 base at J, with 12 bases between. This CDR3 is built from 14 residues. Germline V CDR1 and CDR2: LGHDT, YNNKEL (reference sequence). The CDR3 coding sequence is TGTGCCAGCAGTTTACGAACACCGAACACTGAAGCTTTCTTT. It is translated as CASSLRTPNTEAFF.

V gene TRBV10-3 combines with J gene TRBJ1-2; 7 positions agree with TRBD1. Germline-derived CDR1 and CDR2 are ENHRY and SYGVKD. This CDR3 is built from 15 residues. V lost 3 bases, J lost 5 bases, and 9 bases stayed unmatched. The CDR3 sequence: CAISDPGQLRYGYTF. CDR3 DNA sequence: TGTGCCATCAGTGACCCGGGACAGCTTCGATATGGCTACACCTTC.

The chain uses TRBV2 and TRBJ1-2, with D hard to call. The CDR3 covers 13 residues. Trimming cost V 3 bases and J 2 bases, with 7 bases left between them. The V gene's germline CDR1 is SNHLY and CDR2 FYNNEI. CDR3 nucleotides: TGTGCCAGCAGTGACGAATCCAACTATGGCTACACCTTC. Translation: CASSDESNYGYTF.

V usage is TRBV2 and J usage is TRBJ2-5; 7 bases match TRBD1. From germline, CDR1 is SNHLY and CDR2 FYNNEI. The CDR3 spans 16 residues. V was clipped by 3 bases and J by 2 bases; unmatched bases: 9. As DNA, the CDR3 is TGTGCCAGCAGTGAGGGACAGCCCGGGGATCAAGAGACCCAGTACTTC. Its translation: CASSEGQPGDQETQYF.

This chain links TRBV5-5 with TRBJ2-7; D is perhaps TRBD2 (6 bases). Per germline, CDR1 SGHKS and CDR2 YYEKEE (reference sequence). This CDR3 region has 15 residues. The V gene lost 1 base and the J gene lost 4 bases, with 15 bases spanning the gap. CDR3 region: CASSLSAGSPYEQYF. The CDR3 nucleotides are TGTGCCAGCAGCTTGAGTGCGGGAAGTCCGTACGAGCAGTACTTC.

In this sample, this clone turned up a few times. The DNA of the CDR3 is TGCAGCGTTGAAGATCTCCTAGCGGGTTACAATGAGCAGTTCTTC. It codes for CSVEDLLAGYNEQFF. This chain joins TRBV29-1 and TRBJ2-1; 8 bases are shared with TRBD2. V was pared by 0 bases and J by 4 bases, with 5 bases of the junction left unmatched. The length of the CDR3 is 15 residues. Germline V gene sequence: CDR1 SQVTM, CDR2 ANQGSEA.

The CDR3 DNA sequence: TGCGCCAGCAGCCAAGATAGTGGGAGGGCTTCAGGTGAGCAGTTCTTC. Its protein product is CASSQDSGRASGEQFF. The rearrangement links TRBV4-1 to TRBJ2-1; 7 bases map to TRBD2. The length of the CDR3 is 16 residues. The ends lost 0 bases at V and 9 bases at J; junction bases unmatched: 11. Germline V CDR1 and CDR2: MGHRA, YSYEKL.